This TCR beta chain was sequenced for a study of blood T cell repertoires in COVID-19. Study as a whole: In each case, the material was cDNA or gDNA derived from T cells, B-cell-depleted T cells, or PBMCs.

Original analysis: How many nucleated cells were present was estimated from reference gene primer amplification. Assay used: immunoSEQ multiplex PCR; TCRdb lists only in-frame clones, some missing. The V and J calls and clone size come from that table; D and trimming were worked out from the DNA. Here the sample spans some 28,000 clones, around nine tenths being singletons. The CDR3 consists of 13 residues. Trimming removed 0 bases from V and 4 bases from J, with 8 bases in between. CDR1 GTSNPN and CDR2 SVGIG come from the germline V gene (reference sequence). J is TRBJ2-3 and V is TRBV30, with D tentatively TRBD2 (5 bases). Sequencing used peripheral blood. The TCR was taken from a human donor in a cohort sampled during active COVID-19. The CDR3: CAWSVRGADTQYF. CDR3 DNA sequence: TGTGCCTGGAGTGTACGGGGAGCAGATACGCAGTATTTT.